Listed here are 30 T cell receptor beta chains from one sample, sequenced in a study of T cells in tuberculosis. The time point denotes: new active TB diagnosis, blood taken before or within 7 days of starting treatment. The data were produced by immunoSEQ multiplex PCR, yet TCRdb's version contains in-frame clones alone and is incomplete. The table lists 40,000 or so clones, approximately 94% of them singletons. The source material was PBMCs, sampled at tuberculosis diagnosis. Receptors originate from an adult with tuberculosis.

This chain links TRBV13 with TRBJ2-7; TRBD2 matches 7 bases. Germline CDR1 PRHDT, CDR2 FYEKMQ (reference sequence). CDR3 length: 13 amino acids. J lost 3 bases, V lost 3 bases, and 2 bases had no gene match. The CDR3 DNA reads as TGTGCCAGCAGCTTCGGGGGGATCTACGAGCAGTACTTC. Translating it yields CASSFGGIYEQYF.

The V gene is TRBV12-2, the J gene TRBJ1-1; no DNA check was done on the table's D call, TRBD1. TRBV12-2 is tagged as a pseudogene. There are 18 residues in the CDR3. CDR3 bases: TGTGCAAGTCGCTTGGCTCTTGGGACAATGGGGATGAACACTGAAGCTTTCTTT. Translating it yields CASRLALGTMGMNTEAFF.

This clone has just one count. The CDR3, as DNA: TGCGCCAGCCAAACGGGACAGGGGCCGGGTGAGCAGTTCTTC. Protein product: CASQTGQGPGEQFF. The rearrangement joins TRBV5-1 to TRBJ2-1; 10 bases map to TRBD1. After removal of 7 bases from V and 9 bases from J, the junction contained 10 bases not matched to a gene. CDR1 SGHRS and CDR2 YFSETQ come from the germline V gene. This CDR3 has 14 amino acids.

The chain is built from TRBV4-2 and TRBJ2-5, with 9 positions matching TRBD2. The V segment lost 1 base and the J segment 5 bases; nucleotides outside the gene matches: 14. Germline CDR1 LGHNA, CDR2 YNFKEQ. The CDR3 contains 18 residues. CDR3 nucleotide sequence: TGTGCCAGCAGCCAAGCCTTTTGGACTAGCGACCAGTTTGAGACCCAGTACTTC. Its translation: CASSQAFWTSDQFETQYF.

This clone came up once. The genes are TRBV7-2 and TRBJ2-5; 7 bases agree with TRBD2. The V and J ends lost 5 bases and 0 bases, in that order; junction bases with no gene match: 6. The germline V gene encodes CDR1 SGHTA and CDR2 FQGNSA. The length of the CDR3 is 15 residues. The CDR3 here is CASSSPGRYQETQYF. The DNA of the CDR3 is TGTGCCAGCAGCAGTCCCGGGAGGTACCAAGAGACCCAGTACTTC.

The J gene is TRBJ1-5, the V gene TRBV29-1; 7 bases line up with TRBD1. V gave up 5 bases and J gave up 5 bases; unmatched junction bases: 9. The CDR3 spans 14 residues. In germline, CDR1 is SQVTM, CDR2 ANQGSEA. DNA for the CDR3: TGCAGCGTTCGACAGGGAGCTAACGATCAGCCCCAGCATTTT. Its translation: CSVRQGANDQPQHF.

The rearrangement uses TRBV4-3 and TRBJ1-5; D remains ambiguous. The CDR3 is 15 amino acids. Deletions cut 0 bases from V and 2 bases from J, with 8 bases between. Germline V gene lookup returns CDR1 LGHNA and CDR2 YSLEER. CDR3 amino acids: CASSQDRFGNQPQHF. CDR3 coding DNA: TGCGCCAGCAGCCAAGACAGATTTGGCAATCAGCCCCAGCATTTT.

V is TRBV7-2 and J is TRBJ2-1; 11 positions agree with TRBD2. Germline trimming cut 2 bases from V and 8 bases from J; bases unmatched to any gene: 11. The CDR3 runs to 17 residues. Germline V lookup: CDR1 SGHTA, CDR2 FQGNSA. For the CDR3, the DNA is TGTGCCAGCAGCTTAATGCGAAATAGCGGGGGGGCATATGAGCAGTTCTTC. Translating it yields CASSLMRNSGGAYEQFF.

The gene calls are TRBV4-1 and TRBJ2-1; 9 bases align to TRBD2. V was clipped by 3 bases and J by 10 bases; unmatched bases: 13. CDR1 is MGHRA, CDR2 YSYEKL, per germline. The CDR3 loop spans 16 amino acids. CDR3 region: CASSQLATSGPREQFF. The CDR3 DNA is TGCGCCAGCAGCCAGCTAGCGACTAGCGGCCCGAGGGAGCAGTTCTTC.

The gene calls are TRBV6-1 and TRBJ1-4; 8 bases agree with TRBD1. This CDR3 region has 15 residues. Per the germline V gene, CDR1 is MNHNS and CDR2 is SASEGT. The V gene end was trimmed by 8 bases and the J gene end by 2 bases; junction bases not matched to a gene: 7. CDR3 protein: CASATGVVTNEKLFF. CDR3 coding DNA: TGTGCCAGCGCGACAGGGGTTGTCACTAATGAAAAACTGTTTTTT.

The V call is TRBV5-1, the J call TRBJ1-1, with a weak D call TRBD1 (5 bases). There are 15 residues in the CDR3. Germline-derived CDR1 and CDR2 are SGHRS and YFSETQ. Trimming cost V 0 bases and J 5 bases, with 14 bases left between them. The CDR3 DNA reads TGCGCCAGCAGCTTGGTTCCTGGGGCGAATACTGAAGCTTTCTTT. This translates into CASSLVPGANTEAFF.

The V call is TRBV19, the J call TRBJ1-1; D not resolved. V lost 3 bases and J 4 bases, leaving 9 bases between the germline ends. Germline V gene data show CDR1 as LNHDA and CDR2 as SQIVND (reference sequence). The CDR3 contains 13 residues. In nucleotides, the CDR3 is TGTGCCAGTAGTATTCGGGGTGCCACTGAAGCTTTCTTT. Amino acids: CASSIRGATEAFF.

This clone was counted between two and nine times. CDR3 loop: CASSEQGAGNYGYTF. Here the CDR3 DNA reads TGTGCCAGCAGTGAGCAGGGGGCGGGTAACTATGGCTACACCTTC. The chain links TRBV28 to TRBJ1-2, with 8 bases that match TRBD1. This CDR3 is 15 amino acids long. J was trimmed by 1 base and V by 5 bases; bases with no gene match: 6. Looked up from germline, CDR1 is MDHEN and CDR2 is SYDVKM.

The V call is TRBV11-3, the J call TRBJ2-7; 8 bases are a match to TRBD1. V trimming: 5 bases; J trimming: 0 bases; junction bases outside the gene matches: 6. This CDR3 is 15 amino acids long. Germline CDR1 SGHNT, CDR2 YENEEA. The CDR3 here is CASSNNRGSSYEQYF. CDR3 DNA sequence: TGTGCCAGCAGCAACAACAGGGGGAGCTCCTACGAGCAGTACTTC.

The chain couples TRBV7-9 to TRBJ1-1; the match to TRBD1 covers 10 bases. This CDR3 has 16 residues. Unmatched junction bases numbered 7, after V lost 5 bases and J lost 1 base. Germline loops: CDR1 SEHNR, CDR2 FQNEAQ (reference sequence). The CDR3 region is CASSHYRTGGNTEAFF. For the CDR3, the DNA is TGTGCCAGCAGCCACTATCGGACAGGGGGGAACACTGAAGCTTTCTTT.

CDR3 coding DNA: TGTGCCAGCAGCCTACAGGTCGGAACAGATACGCAGTATTTT. It is translated as CASSLQVGTDTQYF. The chain uses TRBV5-4 and TRBJ2-3; D possibly corresponds to TRBD1 (5 bases). V lost 4 bases, J lost 3 bases, and 12 bases lay in between. The V gene's germline CDR1 is SGHNT and CDR2 YYREEE (reference sequence). This CDR3 is built from 14 residues.

The chain is built from TRBV7-2 and TRBJ2-3; 9 bases align to TRBD2. The J segment lost 4 bases and the V segment lost 2 bases, leaving 7 bases of the junction unmatched. The CDR3 length is 16 residues. Germline V gene sequence: CDR1 SGHTA, CDR2 FQGNSA. The DNA of the CDR3 is TGTGCCAGCAGCTTAAAGTTGCGGGGGGGCCCAGATACGCAGTATTTT. Translated, it gives CASSLKLRGGPDTQYF.

The chain employs TRBV23-1 and TRBJ1-1; perhaps TRBD1 as D (5 bases). TRBV23-1 qualifies as an ORF whose function is uncertain. CDR3 length: 13 amino acids. V was cut by 7 bases and J by 9 bases, with 18 bases left in between. The chain's CDR3 is CASTEGDRSKAFF. CDR3 bases: TGCGCCAGCACCGAAGGTGACAGATCTAAAGCTTTCTTT.

This clone appeared once. No DNA is shown, since the ends of the CDR3 on it are uncertain; the CDR3 is the one TCRdb lists. The V and J genes are TRBV6-5 and TRBJ2-7; whether TRBD1, the table's D call, matches the DNA was not checked. The CDR3 is 13 residues long, counting both termini. Germline CDR1 and CDR2: MNHEY and SVGAGI. The CDR3 reads CASSPLWDSEQYF.

The chain employs TRBV5-8 and TRBJ1-1, with unresolved D. Germline V gene data show CDR1 as SGHTS and CDR2 as YDEGEE. The CDR3 runs to 14 residues. Trimming took 0 bases from V and 1 from J, leaving 7 bases between them. The CDR3 sequence is CASSLDGSNTEAFF. The CDR3 nucleotides read TGTGCCAGCAGCTTGGACGGTTCGAACACTGAAGCTTTCTTT.

The chain joins TRBV5-1 to TRBJ2-7; 7 nucleotides line up with TRBD1. Looked up from germline, CDR1 is SGHRS and CDR2 is YFSETQ. This CDR3 contains 15 residues. V gave up 4 bases and J gave up 3 bases; unmatched junction bases: 10. CDR3 nucleotides: TGCGCCAGCAGCAATAGGACAGGTGGATTCTACGAGCAGTACTTC. Translation gives CASSNRTGGFYEQYF.

The CDR3 bases are TGTGCCAGCCAGGCAAGAGCTGGCTACACCTTC. It is translated as CASQARAGYTF. This chain connects TRBV2 to TRBJ1-2, with D unresolved. CDR3 size: 11 residues. V shed 8 bases and J shed 7 bases, with 11 bases lying between them. Looked up from germline, CDR1 is SNHLY and CDR2 is FYNNEI.

V usage is TRBV19 and J usage is TRBJ1-2; 8 bases align to TRBD1. V trimming: 7 bases; J trimming: 4 bases; junction bases outside the gene matches: 8. Looked up from germline, CDR1 is LNHDA and CDR2 is SQIVND (reference sequence). This CDR3 is built from 14 residues. The CDR3 region has the DNA TGTGCCAGTACGGAGACAGGGGCGGGCTATGGCTACACCTTC. Amino acid sequence: CASTETGAGYGYTF.

This clone was counted only a few times. The chain carries TRBV19 and TRBJ2-3; 12 positions agree with TRBD2. The germline gives CDR1 LNHDA, CDR2 SQIVND (reference sequence). Trimming took 6 bases from V and 4 from J; bases not matched to a gene: 8. The CDR3 has 16 amino acids. Written as DNA, the CDR3 is TGTGCCAGTAGCCCTACTCTAGCGGGGGGGGCAGATACGCAGTATTTT. Residues: CASSPTLAGGADTQYF.

The gene calls are TRBV5-6 and TRBJ1-1; TRBD1 matches 12 bases. Losses at the gene ends were 4 bases for V and 12 bases for J; bases not matched to a gene: 16. This CDR3 region has 16 residues. The germline V gene encodes CDR1 SGHDT and CDR2 YYEEEE. For the CDR3, the DNA is TGTGCCAGCAGCAAGGGACAGGGGGCAGAAACAAGAATAACTTTCTTT. This gives the protein CASSKGQGAETRITFF.

The chain is built from TRBV5-6 and TRBJ2-1; 12 bases are shared with TRBD2. The CDR3 is 16 residues long. V lost 1 base and J lost 10; bases outside the gene matches: 9. Per the germline V gene, CDR1 is SGHDT and CDR2 is YYEEEE. The CDR3 DNA follows: TGTGCCAGCAGCTTGTCCCCTAGCGGGGGGGCTAAAGAGCAGTTCTTC. Its translation: CASSLSPSGGAKEQFF.

The chain joins TRBV7-6 to TRBJ2-3; 10 bases map to TRBD2. This CDR3 comprises 15 residues. The trim removed 3 bases at V and 6 bases at J, leaving 6 bases unmatched. Germline V gene sequence: CDR1 SGHVS, CDR2 FNYEAQ. DNA for the CDR3: TGTGCCAGCAGCTTGCAGCGGGGGGGCCTGGATACGCAGTATTTT. This encodes CASSLQRGGLDTQYF.

This chain joins TRBV9 and TRBJ1-2; D remains ambiguous. The CDR3 extends over 14 amino acids. The germline V and J ends were trimmed by 4 bases and 4 bases, with 14 bases remaining between them. CDR1 SGDLS and CDR2 YYNGEE come from the germline V gene. CDR3 DNA: TGTGCCAGCAGCCCCCACGGGGTGGGCTATGGCTACACCTTC. Translating it yields CASSPHGVGYGYTF. The full variable domain, with the rest looked up from reference TRBV9 and TRBJ1-2, is DSGVTQTPKHLITATGQRVTLRCSPRSGDLSVYWYQQSLDQGLQFLIQYYNGEERAKGNILERFSAQQFPDLHSELNLSSLELGDSALYFCASSPHGVGYGYTFGSGTRLTVV.

The rearrangement links TRBV30 to TRBJ1-1; 9 bases match TRBD1. The CDR3 sequence is 14 residues long. The V gene's germline CDR1 is GTSNPN and CDR2 SVGIG (reference sequence). V shed 0 bases and J 11 bases; nucleotides not matched to a gene: 10. The CDR3 nucleotides are TGTGCCTGGAGTGTCGACAGGGGGGTGAGCAGGGCTTTCTTT. Translating it yields CAWSVDRGVSRAFF.

The gene calls are TRBV10-3 and TRBJ1-2; weak D call: TRBD1 (6 bases). Germline V gives CDR1 ENHRY, CDR2 SYGVKD. V lost 3 bases and J 2 bases, leaving 7 bases between the germline ends. The CDR3 runs 13 residues. The CDR3 DNA reads as TGTGCCATCAGTGAACAGGGCAACTATGGCTACACCTTC. This sequence encodes CAISEQGNYGYTF.